The 17 T cell receptor beta chains given below trace back to one sample, sequenced in a study of T cell responses to AZD1222 COVID-19 vaccine. Generated by immunoSEQ multiplex PCR, the TCRdb table keeps only in-frame clones and is missing some. The sample consists of some 130,000 clones, roughly 93% of them appearing once. The specimen was peripheral blood, collected 28 days after the second AZD1222 dose. Receptors were obtained from an adult who received the AZD1222 COVID-19 vaccine.

This chain joins TRBV29-1 and TRBJ2-7, with TRBD1 as a possible D gene (7 bases). The CDR3 runs 13 residues. Germline V lookup: CDR1 SQVTM, CDR2 ANQGSEA. The germline V and J ends were trimmed by 4 bases and 1 base, with 11 bases remaining between them. The CDR3 DNA reads TGCAGCGTTGTTCCAGGGGGGTCCTACGAGCAGTACTTC. Encoded protein: CSVVPGGSYEQYF.

This chain connects TRBV6-5 to TRBJ2-7; 7 bases fit TRBD2. This CDR3 spans 14 amino acids. V was clipped by 3 bases and J by 8 bases; unmatched bases: 10. Germline V gives CDR1 MNHEY, CDR2 SVGAGI. The CDR3 loop reads CASSYGASGTQQYF. CDR3 coding DNA: TGTGCCAGCAGTTATGGGGCTAGCGGCACCCAGCAGTACTTC.

The rearrangement joins TRBV5-1 to TRBJ2-3, with D perhaps matching TRBD1 (6 bases). The germline V gene encodes CDR1 SGHRS and CDR2 YFSETQ. This CDR3 has 15 residues. Trimming took 1 base from V and 13 from J, leaving 22 bases between them. The CDR3 bases are TGCGCCAGCAGCTTGCCGGGACACCCGCCCGGAGACAAGTATTTT. This gives the protein CASSLPGHPPGDKYF.

The V and J genes are TRBV9 and TRBJ1-1, with 8 bases fitting TRBD1. CDR1 SGDLS and CDR2 YYNGEE come from the germline V gene. This CDR3 is 15 amino acids long. Trimming took 4 bases from V and 7 from J; bases not matched to a gene: 12. DNA of the CDR3: TGTGCCAGCAGCCTGCAGACAGGGGAGTTAGGTGAAGCTTTCTTT. It codes for CASSLQTGELGEAFF. Using reference TRBV9 and TRBJ1-1 for the parts outside the CDR3, the full variable domain is DSGVTQTPKHLITATGQRVTLRCSPRSGDLSVYWYQQSLDQGLQFLIQYYNGEERAKGNILERFSAQQFPDLHSELNLSSLELGDSALYFCASSLQTGELGEAFFGQGTRLTVV.

J is TRBJ2-2 and V is TRBV30; 7 bases match TRBD2. The length of the CDR3 is 19 residues. Germline V gene lookup returns CDR1 GTSNPN and CDR2 SVGIG (reference sequence). J was trimmed by 1 base and V by 3 bases; bases with no gene match: 17. In DNA form, the CDR3 reads TGTGCCTGGAGGTACGGGGGGACTCTTAGACCTGAGAACACCGGGGAGCTGTTTTTT. It yields the protein CAWRYGGTLRPENTGELFF.

Remarks on this clone: One end of the junction varies from germline; a read error may be responsible. The CDR3 DNA follows: TGTGCCAGCAGTGTTTCTACAGGACCCCATCCCATGTATTTT. It specifies CASSVSTGPHPMYF. The chain joins TRBV6-4 to TRBJ1-5; possible D gene TRBD1, 5 bases. Germline CDR1 MRHNA, CDR2 SNTAGT. The CDR3 has 14 amino acids.

The DNA for the CDR3 is TGTGCCAGCAGCCAAGGAAACAGGGTGCAAGGCTACACCTTC. Amino acid sequence: CASSQGNRVQGYTF. The rearrangement joins TRBV14 to TRBJ1-2, with D possibly matching TRBD1 (6 bases). This CDR3 spans 14 amino acids. V lost 1 base and J 8 bases, leaving 14 bases between the germline ends. The germline gives CDR1 SGHDN, CDR2 FVKESK.

This chain connects TRBV7-2 to TRBJ2-3, with TRBD2 matching 9 bases. V was clipped by 1 base and J by 6 bases; unmatched bases: 11. CDR1 is SGHTA and CDR2 is FQGNSA in the germline V gene. The CDR3 covers 17 residues. In DNA form, the CDR3 reads TGTGCCAGCAGCTTAGGTCTGACTAGCGGAGGGGGGGATACGCAGTATTTT. Translating gives CASSLGLTSGGGDTQYF.

The rearrangement joins TRBV12-3 or TRBV12-4 to TRBJ2-5; D unclear. Trimming stripped 3 bases from V and 4 bases from J, with 3 bases between. This CDR3 spans 11 amino acids. The CDR3 spells CASSLAETQYF. CDR3 DNA sequence: TGTGCCAGCAGTTTGGCAGAGACCCAGTACTTC.

This clone has just one count. V and J are TRBV5-1 and TRBJ1-2, with unresolved D. CDR1 and CDR2 from the germline V gene are SGHRS and YFSETQ. This CDR3 has 14 residues. V lost 5 bases and J 6 bases, leaving 17 bases between the germline ends. The CDR3 is CASRMGGSGDGYTF. The CDR3 region has the DNA TGCGCCAGCAGGATGGGAGGTTCCGGGGATGGCTACACCTTC.

The V call is TRBV7-9, the J call TRBJ2-1; D gene uncertain. CDR1 is SEHNR and CDR2 is FQNEAQ in the germline V gene (reference sequence). V was shortened by 8 bases and J by 7 bases, with 9 bases between the two germline ends. CDR3 size: 11 residues. The CDR3 sequence: CASSRSNEQFF. CDR3 in DNA: TGTGCCAGCTCACGATCAAATGAGCAGTTCTTC. Together with reference TRBV7-9 and TRBJ2-1, the CDR3 gives the full variable domain: DTGVSQNPRHKITKRGQNVTFRCDPISEHNRLYWYRQTLGQGPEFLTYFQNEAQLEKSRLLSDRFSAERPKGSFSTLEIQRTEQGDSAMYLCASSRSNEQFFGPGTRLTVL.

The genes are TRBV19 and TRBJ2-7; 8 nucleotides align to TRBD1. The CDR3 has 15 residues. Germline CDR1 is LNHDA and CDR2 is SQIVND (reference sequence). Trimming at V came to 5 bases and at J to 5 bases, leaving 11 bases not matched to a gene. CDR3 sequence (DNA): TGTGCCAGTAGTCCCCTTAGGACAGGGCTACACGAGCAGTACTTC. The encoded protein is CASSPLRTGLHEQYF.

The V and J genes are TRBV28 and TRBJ2-7, with 9 positions matching TRBD1. The J segment lost 5 bases and the V segment lost 1 base, leaving 9 bases of the junction unmatched. The germline V gene has CDR1 MDHEN and CDR2 SYDVKM. CDR3 size: 16 residues. In DNA form, the CDR3 reads TGTGCCAGCAGTTTATTAGTTGGACAGGGGAACAACGAGCAGTACTTC. It specifies CASSLLVGQGNNEQYF.

This chain uses TRBV4-2 with TRBJ2-6; D ambiguous. Trimming took 9 bases from V and 0 from J, leaving 18 bases between them. Germline-derived CDR1 and CDR2 are LGHNA and YNFKEQ. The CDR3 sequence is 17 residues long. CDR3 region: CASTGSRSSSGANVLTF. The CDR3 DNA reads TGTGCCAGTACCGGCAGTAGGAGTAGCTCTGGGGCCAACGTCCTGACTTTC.

V gene TRBV24-1 combines with J gene TRBJ1-5; D remains ambiguous. Trimming pared 1 base from V and 0 bases from J, leaving 3 bases between. CDR1 and CDR2 from the germline V gene are KGHDR and SFDVKD. The CDR3 extends over 14 amino acids. CDR3 nucleotide sequence: TGTGCCACCAGTGATTTTGATAGCAATCAGCCCCAGCATTTT. Amino acids: CATSDFDSNQPQHF.

The rearrangement joins TRBV11-2 to TRBJ1-1; D not resolved. This CDR3 is 13 amino acids long. Trimming removed 1 base at V and 4 bases at J, with 7 bases between. Germline assignment: CDR1 SGHAT and CDR2 FQNNGV. CDR3 sequence (DNA): TGTGCCAGCAGCTTAGGCACAGCCACTGAAGCTTTCTTT. Its translation is CASSLGTATEAFF. The whole variable domain, filled in from reference TRBV11-2 and TRBJ1-1, reads EAGVAQSPRYKIIEKRQSVAFWCNPISGHATLYWYQQILGQGPKLLIQFQNNGVVDDSQLPKDRFSAERLKGVDSTLKIQPAKLEDSAVYLCASSLGTATEAFFGQGTRLTVV.

This chain's CDR3 is CASSPQEAASYEQYF. DNA for the CDR3: TGTGCCAGCAGCCCCCAGGAAGCGGCCTCCTACGAGCAGTACTTC. The chain couples TRBV3-1 (or the pseudogene TRBV3-2) to TRBJ2-7; a possible D gene is TRBD2 (5 bases). This CDR3 has 15 residues. The germline V gene encodes CDR1 LGHDT and CDR2 YNNKEL (reference sequence). V shed 4 bases and J shed 0 bases, with 13 bases lying between them.